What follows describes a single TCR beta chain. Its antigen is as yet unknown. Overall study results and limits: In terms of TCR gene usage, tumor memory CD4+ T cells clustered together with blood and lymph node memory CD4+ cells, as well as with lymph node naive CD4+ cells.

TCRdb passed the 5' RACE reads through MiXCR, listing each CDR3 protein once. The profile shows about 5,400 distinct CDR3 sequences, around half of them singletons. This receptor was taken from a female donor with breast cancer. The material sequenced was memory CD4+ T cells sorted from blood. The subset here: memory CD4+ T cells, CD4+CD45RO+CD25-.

The CDR3 region is CASKRPGDGGYTF. CDR3 nucleotides: TGTGCCAGCAAACGTCCAGGGGACGGAGGCTACACCTTC. V gene TRBV12-3 or TRBV12-4 combines with J gene TRBJ1-2, with a possible D match to TRBD1 (6 bases). V lost 7 bases and J 8 bases, leaving 17 bases between the germline ends. The CDR3 consists of 13 residues.